The 23 T cell receptor beta chains presented below share a single source sample, sequenced in a study of CD8 T cells in ankylosing spondylitis. From the 5' RACE reads, TCRdb called clonotypes with MiXCR, one entry per CDR3 protein. There are about 27,000 distinct CDR3 sequences in the sample; 7.9% occur only once, and just under 30% lies in the top ten. The sample consisted of blood. The receptors come from a male donor with ankylosing spondylitis or in good health (not recorded which).

This clonotype appeared many times. The genes are TRBV28 and TRBJ2-3; 8 nucleotides align to TRBD2. Germline trimming cut 4 bases from V and 0 bases from J; bases unmatched to any gene: 9. This CDR3 comprises 17 residues. The germline V gene encodes CDR1 MDHEN and CDR2 SYDVKM. The CDR3 DNA reads TGTGCCAGCAGTTCCCCCGCGGGGGGTTCGAGCACAGATACGCAGTATTTT. This encodes CASSSPAGGSSTDTQYF.

The chain links TRBV7-2 to TRBJ2-7; no definite D call. The CDR3 consists of 15 residues. The V gene's germline CDR1 is SGHTA and CDR2 FQGNSA. Trimming took 3 bases from V and 3 from J, leaving 15 bases between them. The CDR3 reads CASSFETSTLYEQYF. In nucleotides, the CDR3 is TGTGCCAGCAGCTTTGAAACTTCTACCCTCTACGAGCAGTACTTC. The full variable domain, its missing parts supplied by reference TRBV7-2 and TRBJ2-7, is GAGVSQSPSNKVTEKGKDVELRCDPISGHTALYWYRQSLGQGLEFLIYFQGNSAPDKSGLPSDRFSAERTGGSVSTLTIQRTQQEDSAVYLCASSFETSTLYEQYFGPGTRLTVT.

The chain uses TRBV5-1 and TRBJ2-3; D might be TRBD1 (5 bases). Trimming left V 5 bases short and J 1 base short, with 11 bases between. Germline CDR1 reads SGHRS; CDR2 reads YFSETQ. CDR3 length: 14 residues. CDR3 in DNA: TGCGCCAGCAGGGGATGGGGCGGCACAGATACGCAGTATTTT. It specifies CASRGWGGTDTQYF.

This clonotype has a count of ten or more. The chain recombines TRBV20-1 with TRBJ1-1; D possibly corresponds to TRBD1 (6 bases). The germline V gene encodes CDR1 DFQATT and CDR2 SNEGSKA (reference sequence). V was cut by 5 bases and J by 8 bases, with 18 bases left in between. CDR3 length: 13 amino acids. CDR3 protein: CSAERGGPEEAFF. As DNA, the CDR3 is TGCAGTGCTGAACGCGGGGGCCCGGAAGAAGCTTTCTTT.

Only a few counts were recorded for this clonotype. The V and J genes are TRBV7-2 and TRBJ2-7; possible D gene TRBD2, 7 bases. From germline, CDR1 is SGHTA and CDR2 FQGNSA. V shed 4 bases and J shed 6 bases, with 16 bases lying between them. The CDR3 loop spans 14 amino acids. CDR3 sequence: CASSSRGADSEQYF. The DNA of the CDR3 is TGTGCCAGCAGCTCCCGGGGGGCCGATAGCGAGCAGTACTTC.

This sequence joins TRBV7-2 and TRBJ2-7, with 12 bases aligning to TRBD2. The CDR3 spans 16 residues. Germline trimming cut 6 bases from V and 7 bases from J; bases unmatched to any gene: 13. Germline values: CDR1 SGHTA, CDR2 FQGNSA. CDR3 protein: CASSPRTSGILMEQYF. The CDR3 coding sequence is TGTGCCAGCAGTCCTAGGACTAGCGGGATCCTCATGGAGCAGTACTTC.

At least ten counts were recorded for this clonotype. This sequence joins TRBV6-2 or TRBV6-3 and TRBJ2-1; 9 bases are shared with TRBD2. The V segment lost 5 bases and the J segment 3 bases; nucleotides outside the gene matches: 8. CDR1 and CDR2 from the germline V gene are MNHEY and SVGEGT. CDR3 length equals 16 residues. The CDR3 DNA sequence: TGTGCCAGCAGTCGCGGACTAGCGTTTTTCTACAATGAGCAGTTCTTC. It yields the protein CASSRGLAFFYNEQFF.

There are many counts of this clonotype. The gene calls are TRBV10-3 and TRBJ2-2; the match to TRBD1 covers 7 bases. V gave up 10 bases and J gave up 1 base; unmatched junction bases: 3. The germline gives CDR1 ENHRY, CDR2 SYGVKD. The CDR3 is 13 residues long. CDR3 sequence reads: CATTGQNTGELFF. CDR3 nucleotide sequence: TGTGCCACGACAGGGCAGAACACCGGGGAGCTGTTTTTT.

This clonotype has more than one count but fewer than ten. This sequence joins TRBV28 and TRBJ2-5; D perhaps matches TRBD1 (6 bases). The V end lost 4 bases, the J end lost 1 base, and 16 bases lay between the germline ends. This CDR3 has 16 residues. Germline V gives CDR1 MDHEN, CDR2 SYDVKM. CDR3 in amino acids: CASSSWGRGSQETQYF. CDR3 nucleotide sequence: TGTGCCAGCAGTTCTTGGGGCAGGGGTAGCCAAGAGACCCAGTACTTC.

This clonotype is medium-sized by share. The chain carries TRBV12-3 or TRBV12-4 and TRBJ2-1; D is ambiguous. The CDR3 is made up of 11 amino acids. Trimming left V 2 bases short and J 12 bases short, with 8 bases between. The chain's CDR3 is CASSLLGWQFF. The CDR3 DNA is TGTGCCAGCAGTTTATTGGGTTGGCAGTTCTTC.

This clonotype has a handful of counts. V gene TRBV10-3 combines with J gene TRBJ2-3; possibly TRBD1 for D (5 bases). Germline lookup yields CDR1 ENHRY and CDR2 SYGVKD. The CDR3 is 13 amino acids. Between the trimmed V and J ends, which lost 10 bases and 6 bases, there was a span of 17 bases. The chain's CDR3 is CATNRAPGDTQYF. CDR3 DNA: TGTGCCACCAACCGGGCCCCAGGGGATACGCAGTATTTT.

This clonotype turned up a few times. This chain connects TRBV12-3 or TRBV12-4 to TRBJ1-1, with D maybe TRBD1 (5 bases). Between the trimmed V and J ends, which lost 6 bases and 2 bases, there was a span of 10 bases. The CDR3 is 13 amino acids. CDR3 bases: TGTGCCAGCAGCCAGGGCCCTAACACTGAAGCTTTCTTT. This gives the protein CASSQGPNTEAFF.

This chain joins TRBV10-3 and TRBJ2-1; 7 bases are a match to TRBD2. J gave up 5 bases and V 6 bases, and 10 bases lay outside the gene matches. Germline CDR1 and CDR2: ENHRY and SYGVKD. The CDR3 runs to 15 residues. The CDR3 DNA is TGTGCCATCAGACGGGAGGTGGCCAGGAACAATGAGCAGTTCTTC. Encoded protein: CAIRREVARNNEQFF.

This clonotype has a handful of counts. The chain has TRBV30 and TRBJ2-7; a possible D gene is TRBD2 (6 bases). Germline CDR1 is GTSNPN and CDR2 is SVGIG (reference sequence). This CDR3 comprises 14 residues. The V end lost 3 bases, the J end lost 0 bases, and 12 bases lay between the germline ends. CDR3 DNA: TGTGCCTGGAGCATCCGCGGGGCCTCCTACGAGCAGTACTTC. Translation: CAWSIRGASYEQYF.

The chain has TRBV12-3 or TRBV12-4 and TRBJ2-6; 8 bases match TRBD1. CDR3 length: 18 amino acids. J was trimmed by 0 bases and V by 4 bases; bases with no gene match: 8. Here the CDR3 reads CASSSYGTGPSGANVLTF. CDR3 in DNA: TGTGCCAGCAGTTCCTACGGGACAGGCCCCTCTGGGGCCAACGTCCTGACTTTC.

The rearrangement joins TRBV7-9 to TRBJ2-2; perhaps TRBD2 as D (6 bases). Trimming removed 0 bases at V and 8 bases at J, with 10 bases between. Germline loops: CDR1 SEHNR, CDR2 FQNEAQ (reference sequence). The CDR3 is made up of 14 amino acids. The CDR3 sequence: CASSLARLAGELFF. The DNA of the CDR3 is TGTGCCAGCAGCTTAGCGCGCCTAGCGGGGGAGCTGTTTTTT.

This clonotype was recorded at least ten times. Here the CDR3 DNA reads TGTGCCAGCAGTTCCGGGACAGGGACTATTAATGGCTACACCTTC. Protein sequence: CASSSGTGTINGYTF. This chain links TRBV6-6 with TRBJ1-2; 9 nucleotides agree with TRBD1. Germline CDR1 is MNHNY and CDR2 is SVGAGI (reference sequence). The CDR3 extends over 15 amino acids. V was clipped by 4 bases and J by 6 bases; unmatched bases: 9.

The chain employs TRBV4-1 and TRBJ2-2; TRBD2 is a possible D gene (6 bases). This CDR3 is 15 amino acids long. V was shortened by 4 bases and J by 1 base, with 10 bases between the two germline ends. The germline V gene has CDR1 MGHRA and CDR2 YSYEKL. CDR3 sequence (DNA): TGCGCCAGCAGCCCCTGGGGACTGAACACCGGGGAGCTGTTTTTT. Translating gives CASSPWGLNTGELFF.

There are a few counts of this clonotype. The CDR3 protein is CASSEYGLAGWYEQFF. The CDR3, as DNA: TGTGCCAGCAGTGAATATGGTTTAGCGGGATGGTATGAGCAGTTCTTC. The rearrangement links TRBV25-1 to TRBJ2-1; 8 bases line up with TRBD2. The CDR3 loop spans 16 amino acids. Germline loops: CDR1 MGHDK, CDR2 SYGVNS. V trimming: 0 bases; J trimming: 8 bases; junction bases outside the gene matches: 9.

This clonotype was detected only a few times. The chain combines TRBV6-5 with TRBJ2-5; no clear D. Germline CDR1 is MNHEY and CDR2 is SVGAGI. The CDR3 extends over 11 amino acids. The germline V and J ends were trimmed by 5 bases and 4 bases, with 5 bases remaining between them. The CDR3 DNA sequence: TGTGCCAGCAGTACACGAGAGACCCAGTACTTC. Translated, it gives CASSTRETQYF.

The genes are TRBV27 and TRBJ1-6, with 8 bases aligning to TRBD1. The CDR3 extends over 14 amino acids. Germline values: CDR1 MNHEY, CDR2 SMNVEV (reference sequence). Trimming removed 3 bases from V and 7 bases from J; junction bases left unmatched: 2. The CDR3 region is CASSFRDRNSPLHF. The CDR3 bases are TGTGCCAGCAGTTTCCGGGACAGGAATTCACCCCTCCACTTT.

This clonotype was recorded a few times. The chain links TRBV6-5 to TRBJ2-2; 12 bases are a match to TRBD2. CDR1 MNHEY and CDR2 SVGAGI come from the germline V gene. V shed 5 bases and J 2 bases; nucleotides not matched to a gene: 6. CDR3 length equals 17 residues. The CDR3 sequence: CASSSPGLAGNTGELFF. In DNA form, the CDR3 reads TGTGCCAGCAGTAGTCCCGGACTAGCGGGAAACACCGGGGAGCTGTTTTTT.

By sample fraction, this clonotype is medium-sized. This chain joins TRBV5-1 and TRBJ1-1, with a weak D call TRBD1 (6 bases). The CDR3 extends over 14 amino acids. Trimming pared 0 bases from V and 4 bases from J, leaving 10 bases between. Germline values: CDR1 SGHRS, CDR2 YFSETQ. The CDR3, as DNA: TGCGCCAGCAGCTTGGGGGGGACATTCACTGAAGCTTTCTTT. It codes for CASSLGGTFTEAFF.